The 30 T cell receptor beta chains reported below all come from one sample, sequenced in a study of T cell repertoires in cytomegalovirus infection. TCRdb processed the reads anew with MiXCR; each CDR3 protein has one entry. Of some 500,000 distinct CDR3 sequences in the sample, just under 40% were seen once. For these receptors, no antigen is known. The source was cultured PBMCs, collected from culture after CMV antigen stimulation. These receptor sequences come from a human donor in good health (CMV status not recorded). Some clones in this sample may be carry-over from other donors' samples.

A few counts support this clonotype. The chain joins TRBV7-2 to TRBJ2-3, with a weak D call TRBD2 (6 bases). V was cut by 0 bases and J by 8 bases, with 15 bases left in between. This CDR3 spans 15 amino acids. Looked up from germline, CDR1 is SGHTA and CDR2 is FQGNSA. The CDR3 DNA is TGTGCCAGCAGCTTAGCCGGGGGTAAAGTAGGTACGCAGTATTTT. Amino acid sequence: CASSLAGGKVGTQYF.

This clonotype has a handful of counts. V usage is TRBV12-3 or TRBV12-4 and J usage is TRBJ2-1; TRBD2 matches at 7 bases. V was pared by 5 bases and J by 8 bases, with 6 bases of the junction left unmatched. This CDR3 is built from 13 residues. The CDR3 DNA sequence: TGTGCCAGCAGTCCGGGGACTAACGATGAGCAGTTCTTC. Translated: CASSPGTNDEQFF.

This clonotype was detected only a few times. V usage is TRBV7-8 and J usage is TRBJ2-1, with TRBD2 identical over 9 bases. The germline gives CDR1 SGHVS, CDR2 FQNEAQ. This CDR3 comprises 16 residues. J lost 6 bases, V lost 0 bases, and 6 bases had no gene match. The CDR3 DNA reads as TGTGCCAGCAGCTTAGCCGGGACTAGCCTAGGCAATGAGCAGTTCTTC. Translation gives CASSLAGTSLGNEQFF.

The chain recombines TRBV7-9 with TRBJ2-7; the match to TRBD1 covers 8 bases. This CDR3 is 15 amino acids long. Germline loops: CDR1 SEHNR, CDR2 FQNEAQ (reference sequence). J gave up 3 bases and V 2 bases, and 6 bases lay outside the gene matches. CDR3 region: CASSLWDRTVYEQYF. The DNA for the CDR3 is TGTGCCAGCAGCTTATGGGACAGGACAGTCTACGAGCAGTACTTC. The full variable domain, completed using reference TRBV7-9 and TRBJ2-7, is DTGVSQNPRHKITKRGQNVTFRCDPISEHNRLYWYRQTLGQGPEFLTYFQNEAQLEKSRLLSDRFSAERPKGSFSTLEIQRTEQGDSAMYLCASSLWDRTVYEQYFGPGTRLTVT.

This clonotype was found a few times. V and J are TRBV20-1 and TRBJ2-5, with 9 positions matching TRBD1. The CDR3 spans 14 residues. V was clipped by 8 bases and J by 3 bases; unmatched bases: 10. CDR1 and CDR2 (germline): DFQATT, SNEGSKA (reference sequence). The CDR3 is CSTYGQGLEETQYF. CDR3 DNA sequence: TGCAGTACCTACGGACAGGGGCTCGAAGAGACCCAGTACTTC.

This clonotype showed up just a few times. The chain recombines TRBV7-2 with TRBJ2-2; tentative D call: TRBD2 (6 bases). Germline V CDR1 and CDR2: SGHTA, FQGNSA. The CDR3 is 15 amino acids. The V end was cut by 5 bases, the J end by 7 bases, with 17 bases between. CDR3 bases: TGTGCCAGCAGCCCACTCCGGCGGGAAGTCGGGGAGCTGTTTTTT. Translating gives CASSPLRREVGELFF.

This clonotype came up many times. The V call is TRBV7-2, the J call TRBJ2-3; weak D call: TRBD1 (8 bases). CDR1 is SGHTA and CDR2 is FQGNSA in the germline V gene. V gave up 11 bases and J gave up 5 bases, with 20 bases separating them. The CDR3 loop spans 14 amino acids. DNA for the CDR3: TGTGCCGGGGGGGGCAGGGGGCGGGGAGATACGCAGTATTTT. As protein: CAGGGRGRGDTQYF.

This clonotype was detected a few times. This chain links TRBV2 with TRBJ1-5; 8 bases line up with TRBD1. The germline CDR1 and CDR2 sequences are SNHLY and FYNNEI. This CDR3 has 15 residues. V lost 6 bases to trimming and J lost 6 bases; unmatched junction nucleotides: 10. CDR3 sequence: CASRYDRGGSQPQHF. CDR3 in DNA: TGTGCCAGCAGATACGACAGGGGCGGAAGTCAGCCCCAGCATTTT.

This clonotype turned up a few times. The chain uses TRBV7-2 and TRBJ2-3; 7 nucleotides align to TRBD2. This CDR3 has 16 residues. The V gene end was trimmed by 5 bases and the J gene end by 5 bases; junction bases not matched to a gene: 13. The germline V gene has CDR1 SGHTA and CDR2 FQGNSA. The CDR3 DNA reads TGTGCCAGCAGCGCCGGGGAGCTGCGGGAGATAGATACGCAGTATTTT. It is translated as CASSAGELREIDTQYF.

This sequence joins TRBV6-2 or TRBV6-3 and TRBJ2-3, with TRBD2 matching 7 bases. This CDR3 is 17 amino acids long. Trimming at V came to 5 bases and at J to 6 bases, leaving 17 bases not matched to a gene. Germline values: CDR1 MNHEY, CDR2 SVGEGT. The CDR3 spells CASSTRGISGAMDTQYF. Written as DNA, the CDR3 is TGTGCCAGCAGTACCCGGGGGATCAGCGGGGCCATGGATACGCAGTATTTT.

The chain links TRBV28 to TRBJ2-7; TRBD2 matches 7 bases. The V gene's germline CDR1 is MDHEN and CDR2 SYDVKM. The CDR3 is 15 amino acids. V lost 6 bases, J lost 4 bases, and 12 bases stayed unmatched. As DNA, the CDR3 is TGTGCCAGCAGCCGTGGGGACTACCTCCTATACGAGCAGTACTTC. Protein: CASSRGDYLLYEQYF.

The J gene is TRBJ2-1, the V gene TRBV20-1, with a tentative D call TRBD1 (6 bases). The CDR3 covers 15 residues. CDR1 is DFQATT and CDR2 is SNEGSKA in the germline V gene (reference sequence). V lost 3 bases and J lost 9, with 21 bases in between. The CDR3 loop is CSASKMSGQSVEQFF. DNA for the CDR3: TGCAGTGCTAGTAAGATGTCTGGACAGTCGGTTGAGCAGTTCTTC.

This clonotype came up a few times. The chain employs TRBV12-3 or TRBV12-4 and TRBJ2-7, with 11 bases lining up with TRBD1. The V and J ends lost 6 bases and 2 bases, in that order; junction bases with no gene match: 6. The CDR3 is 15 amino acids. CDR3 DNA sequence: TGTGCCAGCAGCAAGGGACAGGGGGTGACCTACGAGCAGTACTTC. Translated, it gives CASSKGQGVTYEQYF.

V and J are TRBV28 and TRBJ2-3, with D hard to call. Germline V gene data show CDR1 as MDHEN and CDR2 as SYDVKM. This CDR3 is built from 17 residues. Trimming stripped 4 bases from V and 0 bases from J, with 17 bases between. CDR3 amino acids: CASSSPSRSPSTDTQYF. The DNA of the CDR3 is TGTGCCAGCAGTTCTCCTTCCCGGTCCCCTAGCACAGATACGCAGTATTTT. Drawing the rest from reference TRBV28 and TRBJ2-3, the complete variable domain is DVKVTQSSRYLVKRTGEKVFLECVQDMDHENMFWYRQDPGLGLRLIYFSYDVKMKEKGDIPEGYSVSREKKERFSLILESASTNQTSMYLCASSSPSRSPSTDTQYFGPGTRLTVL.

This clonotype was counted between two and nine times. The chain uses TRBV7-2 and TRBJ1-5; D not resolved. Trimming took 5 bases from V and 6 from J, leaving 8 bases between them. The CDR3 is 12 amino acids. Per germline, CDR1 SGHTA and CDR2 FQGNSA. The DNA for the CDR3 is TGTGCCAGCAGCGGACTAAGTCAGCCCCAGCATTTT. Its protein product is CASSGLSQPQHF.

This rearrangement joins TRBV10-3 to TRBJ1-1; the D is unclear. The germline gives CDR1 ENHRY, CDR2 SYGVKD. This CDR3 has 14 amino acids. V lost 4 bases and J 5 bases, leaving 14 bases between the germline ends. The CDR3 is CAISVGSLGTEAFF. CDR3 in DNA: TGTGCCATCAGTGTGGGATCATTGGGGACTGAAGCTTTCTTT.

The chain recombines TRBV19 with TRBJ1-5; D not certain. V lost 5 bases and J lost 8, with 25 bases in between. Germline assignment: CDR1 LNHDA and CDR2 SQIVND (reference sequence). This CDR3 comprises 17 residues. CDR3 sequence: CASSDRTAGMRKKPQHF. The CDR3, as DNA: TGTGCCAGTAGTGACCGGACTGCGGGGATGCGGAAGAAGCCCCAGCATTTT.

Concerning this clonotype: One end of the junction fails to match germline, which may point to a read error. The CDR3 DNA sequence: TGTGCCAGCAGCTTAGGGGACAGGTTCAAACCCCGATCTTCCTTCTTC. Translated, it gives CASSLGDRFKPRSSFF. The chain uses TRBV7-8 and TRBJ1-2; 8 nucleotides align to TRBD1. Germline CDR1 is SGHVS and CDR2 is FQNEAQ. The CDR3 has 16 amino acids.

This clonotype appeared a few times. The chain couples TRBV7-9 to TRBJ2-1; perhaps D is TRBD1 or TRBD2 (5 bases each). The CDR3 extends over 17 amino acids. Between the trimmed V and J ends, which lost 4 bases and 0 bases, there was a span of 16 bases. Germline loops: CDR1 SEHNR, CDR2 FQNEAQ (reference sequence). The CDR3 spells CASSSPGRTSSYNEQFF. For the CDR3, the DNA is TGTGCCAGCAGCTCCCCAGGGAGAACAAGCTCCTACAATGAGCAGTTCTTC.

V gene TRBV11-2 combines with J gene TRBJ2-1; D uncertain. CDR3 length: 13 residues. Trimming removed 2 bases from V and 7 bases from J, with 9 bases in between. Germline CDR1 reads SGHAT; CDR2 reads FQNNGV. The CDR3 nucleotides read TGTGCCAGCAGCTTAAGGACCCGGAATGAGCAGTTCTTC. Amino acids: CASSLRTRNEQFF. Combining the CDR3 with reference TRBV11-2 and TRBJ2-1 gives the whole variable domain EAGVAQSPRYKIIEKRQSVAFWCNPISGHATLYWYQQILGQGPKLLIQFQNNGVVDDSQLPKDRFSAERLKGVDSTLKIQPAKLEDSAVYLCASSLRTRNEQFFGPGTRLTVL.

CDR3 amino acids: CSAPIFRDTGELFF. Here the CDR3 DNA reads TGCAGTGCTCCTATCTTTCGGGACACCGGGGAGCTGTTTTTT. The rearrangement links TRBV20-1 to TRBJ2-2; no clear D gene. CDR3 length: 14 residues. The germline gives CDR1 DFQATT, CDR2 SNEGSKA (reference sequence). The germline V and J ends were trimmed by 5 bases and 3 bases, with 13 bases remaining between them.

This rearrangement joins TRBV7-9 to TRBJ2-4; TRBD2 aligns across 7 bases. Trimming cost V 4 bases and J 0 bases; bases outside gene matches: 9. CDR1 SEHNR and CDR2 FQNEAQ come from the germline V gene (reference sequence). The CDR3 sequence is 17 residues long. CDR3 sequence (DNA): TGTGCCAGCAGCTCCCGGGAGGTCGCGGTAGCCAAAAACATTCAGTACTTC. This translates into CASSSREVAVAKNIQYF.

This chain joins TRBV2 and TRBJ2-7; 9 nucleotides align to TRBD2. The CDR3 loop spans 15 amino acids. Trimming removed 8 bases from V and 5 bases from J; junction bases left unmatched: 13. CDR1 is SNHLY, CDR2 FYNNEI, per germline. CDR3 region: CASQIQAGGPHEQYF. CDR3 DNA sequence: TGTGCCAGCCAGATCCAAGCGGGAGGTCCCCACGAGCAGTACTTC.

V gene TRBV5-6 combines with J gene TRBJ1-1; the D gene is possibly TRBD1 (6 bases). V gave up 0 bases and J gave up 3 bases, with 12 bases separating them. The CDR3 has 15 amino acids. CDR1 SGHDT and CDR2 YYEEEE come from the germline V gene. CDR3 bases: TGTGCCAGCAGCTTGGTCGACAGGCCCTACACTGAAGCTTTCTTT. Translation: CASSLVDRPYTEAFF.

This chain links TRBV28 with TRBJ2-2; D unresolved. This CDR3 is built from 12 residues. V lost 4 bases and J lost 7, with 7 bases in between. Germline values: CDR1 MDHEN, CDR2 SYDVKM. CDR3 DNA sequence: TGTGCCAGCAGTTCCTTGCACGGGGAGCTGTTTTTT. Its protein product is CASSSLHGELFF.

In this sample, this clonotype turned up a few times. The V and J genes are TRBV6-6 and TRBJ1-2; weak D call: TRBD1 (6 bases). Germline V CDR1 and CDR2: MNHNY, SVGAGI (reference sequence). This CDR3 is built from 15 residues. V lost 0 bases and J lost 8, with 16 bases in between. The CDR3 spells CASSYSSGGGPGYTF. The DNA for the CDR3 is TGTGCCAGCAGTTACTCGTCCGGGGGCGGACCCGGCTACACCTTC.

In DNA form, the CDR3 reads TGTGCCAGCAGTCTCGCAGGGATTTATGGCTACACCTTC. It translates to CASSLAGIYGYTF. The rearrangement links TRBV28 to TRBJ1-2, with TRBD1 as a possible D gene (5 bases). The CDR3 contains 13 residues. The V end lost 5 bases, the J end lost 5 bases, and 12 bases lay between the germline ends. Germline-derived CDR1 and CDR2 are MDHEN and SYDVKM.

This clonotype has a count of ten or more. The J gene is TRBJ2-1, the V gene TRBV12-3 or TRBV12-4, with TRBD1 matching 10 bases. The CDR3 totals 16 residues. J gave up 12 bases and V 7 bases, and 18 bases lay outside the gene matches. The CDR3: CASILGPGQGNSRQFF. CDR3 bases: TGTGCCAGCATCCTAGGACCGGGACAGGGGAATAGTAGGCAGTTCTTC.

This clonotype was seen only once. The chain carries TRBV4-1 and TRBJ2-3, with 8 bases matching TRBD2. With V trimmed by 0 bases and J by 2 bases, 4 bases remained unmatched. This CDR3 is 16 amino acids long. Germline values: CDR1 MGHRA, CDR2 YSYEKL. This CDR3 is CASSQEGGGPTDTQYF. Here the CDR3 DNA reads TGCGCCAGCAGCCAAGAAGGCGGGGGGCCCACAGATACGCAGTATTTT.

This clonotype showed up just a few times. The chain carries TRBV12-3 or TRBV12-4 and TRBJ2-6, with D unresolved. V was trimmed by 10 bases and J by 2 bases, leaving 12 bases between them. CDR3 length equals 14 residues. The CDR3 DNA sequence: TGTGCCACCGGTAATATGGCTGGGGCCAACGTCCTGACTTTC. Protein: CATGNMAGANVLTF.